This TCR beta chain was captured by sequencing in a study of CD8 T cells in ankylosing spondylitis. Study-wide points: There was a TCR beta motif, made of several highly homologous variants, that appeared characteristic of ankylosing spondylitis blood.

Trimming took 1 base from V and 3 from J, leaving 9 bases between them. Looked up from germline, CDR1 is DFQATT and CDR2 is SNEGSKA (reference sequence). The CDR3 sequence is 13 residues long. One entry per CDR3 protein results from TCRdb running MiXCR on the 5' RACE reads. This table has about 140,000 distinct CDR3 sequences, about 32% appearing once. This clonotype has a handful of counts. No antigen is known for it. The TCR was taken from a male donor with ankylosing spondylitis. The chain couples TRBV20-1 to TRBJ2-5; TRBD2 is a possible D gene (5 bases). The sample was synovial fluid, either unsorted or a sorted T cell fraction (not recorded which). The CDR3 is CSARVQRKETQYF. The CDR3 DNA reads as TGCAGTGCTAGAGTACAGCGGAAAGAGACCCAGTACTTC.